Below, 27 T cell receptor beta chains from the same sample are listed, as sequenced in a study of vaccination effects on CD4 cells after COVID-19. The antigens these receptors bind are not known. Sequencing was performed with immunoSEQ multiplex PCR; in TCRdb, only in-frame clones are kept and a portion is missing. Seen here are some 69,000 clones, about 70% observed once, and the top ten hold 2.5% to 3%. Viral peptide pool expansion of antigen-specific CD4+ T cells preceded sequencing in the ViraFEST assay. Having been cultured for roughly 11 days, the cells underwent CD4+ T cell isolation. Nobody among the vaccine recipients had prior SARS-CoV-2 infection (nucleocapsid antibodies were negative). This specimen was CD4+ T cells from PBMCs cultured with HCoV-NL63 spike peptides, taken before COVID-19 vaccination. Receptors originate from a human donor who received a COVID-19 vaccine.

The gene calls are TRBV10-3 and TRBJ2-3, with D perhaps matching TRBD2 (5 bases). CDR3 length: 14 amino acids. The V gene's germline CDR1 is ENHRY and CDR2 SYGVKD. Trimming pared 7 bases from V and 0 bases from J, leaving 11 bases between. CDR3 nucleotide sequence: TGTGCCATCAAGGTGGGCGGGAGCACAGATACGCAGTATTTT. This encodes CAIKVGGSTDTQYF.

The chain carries TRBV7-2 and TRBJ2-3; D possibly uses TRBD1 or TRBD2 (6 bases each). Germline loops: CDR1 SGHTA, CDR2 FQGNSA. The V gene lost 7 bases and the J gene lost 4 bases, with 15 bases spanning the gap. The CDR3 spans 14 residues. For the CDR3, the DNA is TGTGCCAGCAAAGACGGGGGCCCCCCAGATACGCAGTATTTT. It yields the protein CASKDGGPPDTQYF.

This chain links TRBV9 with TRBJ1-2, with D hard to call. The CDR3 has 14 amino acids. Germline CDR1 is SGDLS and CDR2 is YYNGEE. The ends were cut back, 0 bases at V and 2 bases at J, with 8 bases in the middle. The DNA of the CDR3 is TGTGCCAGCAGCGTAGAGGCAGCGAACTATGGCTACACCTTC. Amino acids: CASSVEAANYGYTF.

The chain carries TRBV4-3 and TRBJ1-2; TRBD1 is a possible D gene (6 bases). Trimming stripped 2 bases from V and 4 bases from J, with 14 bases between. The CDR3 extends over 15 amino acids. CDR1 and CDR2 (germline): LGHNA, YSLEER. CDR3 sequence (DNA): TGCGCCAGCAGCCAAATGGGACGGACAGTCTATGGCTACACCTTC. This gives the protein CASSQMGRTVYGYTF.

This sequence joins TRBV28 and TRBJ2-5; D gene unclear. V lost 6 bases and J lost 1, with 3 bases in between. Germline loops: CDR1 MDHEN, CDR2 SYDVKM. The CDR3 has 11 residues. CDR3 sequence: CASRTQETQYF. Written as DNA, the CDR3 is TGTGCCAGCAGGACCCAAGAGACCCAGTACTTC.

This chain uses TRBV9 with TRBJ1-2; 8 nucleotides line up with TRBD1. After removal of 0 bases from V and 8 bases from J, the junction contained 6 bases not matched to a gene. CDR1 SGDLS and CDR2 YYNGEE come from the germline V gene. The CDR3 spans 14 residues. Here the CDR3 reads CASSVDRGWKGYTF. In DNA form, the CDR3 reads TGTGCCAGCAGCGTAGACAGGGGGTGGAAGGGCTACACCTTC.

The J gene is TRBJ2-7, the V gene TRBV7-9; 15 positions agree with TRBD2. The CDR3 covers 14 residues. V gave up 5 bases and J gave up 8 bases; unmatched junction bases: 4. CDR1 and CDR2 from the germline V gene are SEHNR and FQNEAQ (reference sequence). In DNA, the CDR3 is TGTGCCAGCAGCCCGGGACTAGCGGGGGGAAAGCAGTACGTC. Its protein is CASSPGLAGGKQYV.

J is TRBJ1-1 and V is TRBV29-1; D is unresolved. The CDR3 has 11 residues. Germline assignment: CDR1 SQVTM and CDR2 ANQGSEA. Deletions cut 5 bases from V and 5 bases from J, with 9 bases between. The CDR3 spells CSVLGLTEAFF. The CDR3 DNA is TGCAGCGTTTTAGGTCTGACTGAAGCTTTCTTT.

The count of this clone is one. The rearrangement links TRBV11-3 to TRBJ2-7; TRBD2 matches at 14 bases. V dropped 4 bases and J dropped 0; count of bases not matched to a gene: 8. The CDR3 is 18 residues long. Germline V gene lookup returns CDR1 SGHNT and CDR2 YENEEA. The CDR3 reads CASSSPGLAGGCSYEQYV. The CDR3 bases are TGTGCCAGCAGCTCACCCGGACTAGCGGGGGGCTGCTCCTACGAGCAGTACGTC.

This CDR3 is CASSPLIGQETQYF. The CDR3 DNA reads as TGTGCCAGCTCACCCCTCATAGGGCAAGAGACCCAGTACTTC. V is TRBV18 and J is TRBJ2-5; no clear D gene. Germline V gene data show CDR1 as KGHSH and CDR2 as LQKENI. The CDR3 runs to 14 residues. Between the trimmed V and J ends, which lost 3 bases and 2 bases, there was a span of 10 bases.

The chain joins TRBV19 to TRBJ2-3; the match to TRBD2 covers 7 bases. The CDR3 loop spans 14 amino acids. The germline CDR1 and CDR2 sequences are LNHDA and SQIVND (reference sequence). Germline trimming cut 6 bases from V and 5 bases from J; bases unmatched to any gene: 8. The CDR3 loop is CASRAGGGKDTQYF. The CDR3 region has the DNA TGTGCCAGTAGGGCGGGCGGGGGAAAAGATACGCAGTATTTT.

The chain links TRBV5-4 to TRBJ2-7; D unclear. The CDR3 runs 13 residues. V lost 2 bases, J lost 6 bases, and 12 bases lay in between. From germline, CDR1 is SGHNT and CDR2 YYREEE (reference sequence). The CDR3 DNA follows: TGTGCCAGCAGCTTAGGTATAGGGCGCGAGCAGTACGTC. Protein product: CASSLGIGREQYV.

This clone was detected once. The rearrangement links TRBV20-1 to TRBJ2-5; D unclear. Deletions cut 4 bases from V and 4 bases from J, with 4 bases between. The CDR3 runs 10 residues. Germline V gene sequence: CDR1 DFQATT, CDR2 SNEGSKA (reference sequence). In DNA, the CDR3 is TGCAGTGCTATTTTAGAGACCCAGTACTTC. It encodes CSAILETQYF.

In its sample, this clone was seen a few times. This chain uses TRBV5-6 with TRBJ1-5; the D gene is possibly TRBD1 (6 bases). Germline CDR1 and CDR2: SGHDT and YYEEEE. Trimming left V 4 bases short and J 7 bases short, with 12 bases between. This CDR3 has 13 residues. This chain's CDR3 is CASSLQGGQPQHF. As DNA, the CDR3 is TGTGCCAGCAGCCTACAGGGAGGGCAGCCCCAGCATTTT.

The chain couples TRBV2 to TRBJ1-1, with 7 bases that match TRBD1. The V segment lost 8 bases and the J segment 5 bases; nucleotides outside the gene matches: 11. Germline CDR1 SNHLY, CDR2 FYNNEI. The CDR3 runs 14 residues. CDR3 DNA: TGTGCCAGCGGGAGGGGGCAGGGGGATACTGAAGCTTTCTTT. Its protein product is CASGRGQGDTEAFF. The variable domain in full, with the rest retrieved from reference TRBV2 and TRBJ1-1, is EPEVTQTPSHQVTQMGQEVILRCVPISNHLYFYWYRQILGQKVEFLVSFYNNEISEKSEIFDDQFSVERPDGSNFTLKIRSTKLEDSAMYFCASGRGQGDTEAFFGQGTRLTVV.

The V and J genes are TRBV5-8 and TRBJ1-2; D not certain. V was clipped by 3 bases and J by 7 bases, with 22 bases between them. Germline V gives CDR1 SGHTS, CDR2 YDEGEE. This CDR3 spans 16 amino acids. In DNA form, the CDR3 reads TGTGCCAGCAGCTACGGGGTATACCTCGGTTACGGTGGCTACACCTTC. As protein: CASSYGVYLGYGGYTF.

The gene calls are TRBV28 and TRBJ1-6; no clear D gene. V was clipped by 2 bases and J by 7 bases, with 6 bases between them. The CDR3 is made up of 13 amino acids. Germline V gives CDR1 MDHEN, CDR2 SYDVKM. DNA of the CDR3: TGTGCCAGCAGTTTAATGCGGAATTCACCCCTCCACTTT. It translates to CASSLMRNSPLHF.

The chain couples TRBV25-1 to TRBJ2-1; D may match TRBD1 or TRBD2 (5 bases each). V was shortened by 4 bases and J by 6 bases, with 10 bases between the two germline ends. Germline loops: CDR1 MGHDK, CDR2 SYGVNS. This CDR3 region has 13 residues. The CDR3 coding sequence is TGTGCCAGCAGTGTATATGGGGGCAATGAGCAGTTCTTC. It yields the protein CASSVYGGNEQFF.

This clone was detected a few times. The chain combines TRBV2 with TRBJ1-4, with a tentative D call TRBD1 (5 bases). Germline V lookup: CDR1 SNHLY, CDR2 FYNNEI. V was shortened by 6 bases and J by 12 bases, with 20 bases between the two germline ends. The CDR3 is 14 residues long. CDR3 sequence reads: CASRKRVGDGELFF. CDR3 DNA sequence: TGTGCCAGCAGGAAAAGGGTGGGGGACGGGGAACTGTTTTTT.

This clone was detected only a few times. The chain is built from TRBV14 and TRBJ1-3, with D perhaps matching TRBD1 (5 bases). In germline, CDR1 is SGHDN, CDR2 FVKESK. The CDR3 covers 15 residues. Trimming shortened V by 4 bases and J by 0 bases, and 10 bases separated the two germline ends. The CDR3, as DNA: TGTGCCAGCAGCCTACAGGTTAGCTCTGGAAACACCATATATTTT. Its translation is CASSLQVSSGNTIYF.

J is TRBJ1-1 and V is TRBV7-3, with TRBD1 identical over 7 bases. J gave up 6 bases and V 4 bases, and 11 bases lay outside the gene matches. The germline V gene encodes CDR1 SGHTA and CDR2 FQGTGA. The CDR3 sequence is 15 residues long. CDR3 amino acids: CASSSRTGRGAEAFF. The CDR3 DNA reads as TGTGCCAGCAGCTCAAGGACAGGCCGGGGGGCTGAAGCTTTCTTT.

The genes are TRBV30 and TRBJ1-5, with 9 bases that match TRBD1. The CDR3 is made up of 13 amino acids. Germline V gene lookup returns CDR1 GTSNPN and CDR2 SVGIG (reference sequence). V was pared by 2 bases and J by 5 bases, with 1 base of the junction left unmatched. CDR3 sequence reads: CAWSRQGDQPQHF. The CDR3, as DNA: TGTGCCTGGAGTAGACAGGGGGATCAGCCCCAGCATTTT.

The rearrangement uses TRBV5-1 and TRBJ2-7; TRBD2 matches at 8 bases. Germline CDR1 reads SGHRS; CDR2 reads YFSETQ. CDR3 size: 16 residues. Trimming removed 4 bases from V and 0 bases from J; junction bases left unmatched: 9. CDR3 in amino acids: CASSLFSGAPSYEQYV. CDR3 coding DNA: TGCGCCAGCAGCCTATTTAGCGGGGCCCCCTCCTACGAGCAGTACGTC.

The chain couples TRBV11-2 to TRBJ1-3, with D hard to call. Germline CDR1 reads SGHAT; CDR2 reads FQNNGV. The CDR3 length is 14 residues. V was pared by 2 bases and J by 3 bases, with 8 bases between. This CDR3 is CASSLPQIGNTIYF. The CDR3 nucleotides are TGTGCCAGCAGCTTACCCCAGATTGGAAACACCATATATTTT.

The chain carries TRBV7-2 and TRBJ1-4, with D possibly being TRBD1 (5 bases). CDR1 SGHTA and CDR2 FQGNSA come from the germline V gene. Trimming stripped 5 bases from V and 7 bases from J, with 11 bases between. This CDR3 is built from 13 residues. This CDR3 reads CASSQGNSEKLFF. The CDR3 DNA follows: TGTGCCAGCAGCCAGGGAAACTCTGAAAAACTGTTTTTT.

The V gene is TRBV19, the J gene TRBJ1-1; D perhaps matches TRBD1 (5 bases). Germline V CDR1 and CDR2: LNHDA, SQIVND (reference sequence). The CDR3 runs 15 residues. V lost 7 bases, J lost 5 bases, and 20 bases lay in between. CDR3 sequence reads: CASKTTGDRRTEAFF. The CDR3 bases are TGTGCCAGTAAGACCACAGGAGATCGAAGAACTGAAGCTTTCTTT.

This rearrangement joins TRBV27 to TRBJ2-5, with TRBD2 matching 8 bases. The CDR3 runs 14 residues. V was pared by 3 bases and J by 3 bases, with 3 bases of the junction left unmatched. CDR1 is MNHEY, CDR2 SMNVEV, per germline (reference sequence). CDR3 sequence (DNA): TGTGCCAGCAGTTTCGGGACTAGTAAAGAGACCCAGTACTTC. Translation: CASSFGTSKETQYF.